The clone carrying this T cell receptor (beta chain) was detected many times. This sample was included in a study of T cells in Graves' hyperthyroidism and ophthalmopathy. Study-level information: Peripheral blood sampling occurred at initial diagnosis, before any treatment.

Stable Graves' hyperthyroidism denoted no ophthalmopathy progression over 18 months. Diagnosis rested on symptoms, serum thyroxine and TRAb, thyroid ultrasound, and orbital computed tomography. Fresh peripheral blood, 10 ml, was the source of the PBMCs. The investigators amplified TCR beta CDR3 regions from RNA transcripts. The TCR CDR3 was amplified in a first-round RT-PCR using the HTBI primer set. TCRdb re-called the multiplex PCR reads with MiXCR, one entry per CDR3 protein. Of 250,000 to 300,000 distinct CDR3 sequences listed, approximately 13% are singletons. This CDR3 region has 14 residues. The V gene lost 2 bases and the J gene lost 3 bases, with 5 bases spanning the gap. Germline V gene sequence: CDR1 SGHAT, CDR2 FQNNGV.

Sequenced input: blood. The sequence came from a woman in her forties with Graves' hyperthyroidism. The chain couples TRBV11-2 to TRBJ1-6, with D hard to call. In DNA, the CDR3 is TGTGCCAGCAGCTTAACGGACTATAATTCACCCCTCCACTTT. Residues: CASSLTDYNSPLHF.